This TCR beta chain was identified in a study of blood T cell repertoires in COVID-19. A Seattle source enrolled patients during active infection and followed them longitudinally. Using immunoSEQ multiplex PCR, the repertoire was profiled, and TCRdb retains in-frame clones only, with some absent. The table shows 540,000 or so clones, with roughly nine tenths occurring only once. The TCR originated in a woman between 45 and 60 years old with COVID-19, enrolled during active disease. The sample consisted of peripheral blood.

CDR3 nucleotides: TGTGCCAGCAGCGTCCTCGGAGCGGGGGGCACAGATACGCAGTATTTT. It codes for CASSVLGAGGTDTQYF. This chain connects TRBV9 to TRBJ2-3; 8 positions agree with TRBD2. Germline CDR1 reads SGDLS; CDR2 reads YYNGEE. The CDR3 totals 16 residues. V was clipped by 2 bases and J by 1 base; unmatched bases: 6.